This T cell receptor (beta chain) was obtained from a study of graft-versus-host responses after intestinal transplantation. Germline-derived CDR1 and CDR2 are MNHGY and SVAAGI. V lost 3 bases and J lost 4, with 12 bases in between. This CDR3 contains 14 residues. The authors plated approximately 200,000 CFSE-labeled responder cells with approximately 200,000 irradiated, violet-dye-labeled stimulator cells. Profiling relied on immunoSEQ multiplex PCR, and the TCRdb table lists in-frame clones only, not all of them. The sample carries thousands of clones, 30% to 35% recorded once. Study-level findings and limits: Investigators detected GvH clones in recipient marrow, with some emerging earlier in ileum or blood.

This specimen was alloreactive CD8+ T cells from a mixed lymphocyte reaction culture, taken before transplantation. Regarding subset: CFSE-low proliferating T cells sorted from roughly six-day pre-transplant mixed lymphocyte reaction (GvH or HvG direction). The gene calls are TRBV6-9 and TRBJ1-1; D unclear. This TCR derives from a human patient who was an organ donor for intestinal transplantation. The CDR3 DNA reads TGTGCCAGCAGTTACTCGGAGGGCGCCACTGAAGCTTTCTTT. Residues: CASSYSEGATEAFF.